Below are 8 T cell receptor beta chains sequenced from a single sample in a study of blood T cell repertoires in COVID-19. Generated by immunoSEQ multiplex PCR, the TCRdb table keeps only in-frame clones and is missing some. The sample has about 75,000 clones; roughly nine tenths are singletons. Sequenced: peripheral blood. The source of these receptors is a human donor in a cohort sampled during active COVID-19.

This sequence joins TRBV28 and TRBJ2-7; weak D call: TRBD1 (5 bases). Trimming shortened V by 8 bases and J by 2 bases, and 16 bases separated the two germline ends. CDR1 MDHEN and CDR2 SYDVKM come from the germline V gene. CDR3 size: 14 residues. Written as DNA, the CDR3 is TGTGCCAGCCAGGGCCCAGGGTTTGCCTACGAGCAGTACTTC. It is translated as CASQGPGFAYEQYF.

The CDR3 spells CASSPRRGDNEKLFF. In DNA form, the CDR3 reads TGTGCCAGCTCACCACGTCGGGGAGATAATGAAAAACTGTTTTTT. This chain links TRBV18 with TRBJ1-4, with D unresolved. The germline gives CDR1 KGHSH, CDR2 LQKENI. The V end lost 1 base, the J end lost 4 bases, and 10 bases lay between the germline ends. The CDR3 loop spans 15 amino acids.

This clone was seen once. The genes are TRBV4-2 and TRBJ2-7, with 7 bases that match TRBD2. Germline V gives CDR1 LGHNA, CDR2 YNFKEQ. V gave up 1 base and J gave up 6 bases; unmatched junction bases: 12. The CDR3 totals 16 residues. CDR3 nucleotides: TGTGCCAGCAGCCAAGCCCTCGGCGGGAGAGGAGGCGAGCAGTACTTC. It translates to CASSQALGGRGGEQYF.

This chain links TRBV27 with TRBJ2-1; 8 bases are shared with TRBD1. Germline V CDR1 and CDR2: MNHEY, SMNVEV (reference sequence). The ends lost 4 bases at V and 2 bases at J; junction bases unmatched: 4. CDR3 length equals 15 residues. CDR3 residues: CASSSPGQAYNEQFF. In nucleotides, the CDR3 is TGTGCCAGCAGTTCGCCGGGACAGGCCTACAATGAGCAGTTCTTC.

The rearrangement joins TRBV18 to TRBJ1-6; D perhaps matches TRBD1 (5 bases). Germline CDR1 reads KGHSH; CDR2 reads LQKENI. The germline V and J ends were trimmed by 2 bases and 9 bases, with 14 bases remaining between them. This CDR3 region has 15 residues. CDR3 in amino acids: CASSPSRDAFSPLHF. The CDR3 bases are TGTGCCAGCTCACCAAGCAGGGATGCTTTTTCACCCCTCCACTTT.

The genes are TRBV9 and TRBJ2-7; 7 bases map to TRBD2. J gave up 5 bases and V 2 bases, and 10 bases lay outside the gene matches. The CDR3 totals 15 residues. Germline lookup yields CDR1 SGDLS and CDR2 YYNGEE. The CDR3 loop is CASSVSGSGHDEQYF. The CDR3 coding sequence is TGTGCCAGCAGCGTCTCGGGTAGCGGGCACGACGAGCAGTACTTC.

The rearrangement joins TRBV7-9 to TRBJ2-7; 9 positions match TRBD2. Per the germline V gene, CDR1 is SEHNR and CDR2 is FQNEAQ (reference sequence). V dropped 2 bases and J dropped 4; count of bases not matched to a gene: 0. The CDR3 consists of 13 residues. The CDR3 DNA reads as TGTGCCAGCAGCTTAACTAGCGGGTACGAGCAGTACTTC. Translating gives CASSLTSGYEQYF. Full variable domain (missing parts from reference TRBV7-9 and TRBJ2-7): DTGVSQNPRHKITKRGQNVTFRCDPISEHNRLYWYRQTLGQGPEFLTYFQNEAQLEKSRLLSDRFSAERPKGSFSTLEIQRTEQGDSAMYLCASSLTSGYEQYFGPGTRLTVT.

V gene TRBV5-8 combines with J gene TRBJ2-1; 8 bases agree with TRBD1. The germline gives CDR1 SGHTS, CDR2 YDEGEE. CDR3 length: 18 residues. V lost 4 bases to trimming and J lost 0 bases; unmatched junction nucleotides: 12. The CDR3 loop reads CASSPGQGLVSSYNEQFF. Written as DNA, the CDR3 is TGTGCCAGCAGCCCCGGACAGGGACTGGTGAGCTCCTACAATGAGCAGTTCTTC.